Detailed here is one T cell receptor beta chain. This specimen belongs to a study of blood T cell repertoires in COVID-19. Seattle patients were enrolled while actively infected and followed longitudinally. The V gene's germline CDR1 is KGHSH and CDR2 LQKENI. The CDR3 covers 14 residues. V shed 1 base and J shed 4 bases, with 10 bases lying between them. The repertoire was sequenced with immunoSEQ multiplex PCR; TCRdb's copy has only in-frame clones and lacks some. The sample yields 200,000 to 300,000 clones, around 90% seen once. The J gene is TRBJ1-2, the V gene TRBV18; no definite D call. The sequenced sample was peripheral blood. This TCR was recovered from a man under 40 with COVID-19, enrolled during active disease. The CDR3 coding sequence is TGTGCCAGCTCACCACGGGGAGAGACCTATGGCTACACCTTC. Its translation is CASSPRGETYGYTF.